This paragraph reports one T cell receptor (beta chain). Its antigen is not identified. Next came a second PCR, run for about 7 to 12 cycles, which used a sample-barcoded 5' primer along with a J-beta primer mix. The template-switch adaptor was a 5' adaptor with 12 random nucleotides. It tagged each cDNA molecule. From the 5' RACE reads, TCRdb called clonotypes with MiXCR, one entry per CDR3 protein. The sample holds about 1,500,000 distinct CDR3 sequences; roughly 40% are singletons and the top ten take approximately 7.9%. V was clipped by 3 bases and J by 5 bases, with 22 bases between them. The CDR3 consists of 17 residues. This sample is drawn from a study of blood T cells in healthy people across ages. Total RNA, at least 5 micrograms per sample, came from PBMCs. General study points: For the donors, CMV status was unknown and possibly confounded expanded clonotype changes.

Specimen: blood. The chain is built from TRBV12-3 or TRBV12-4 and TRBJ1-1, with D tentatively TRBD1 (5 bases). The clonotype was recovered from a woman under 30 in good health. The CDR3 DNA reads as TGTGCCAGCAGTTTCGGGGGGGAAGGGTTAGAAGGGACTGAAGCTTTCTTT. Residues: CASSFGGEGLEGTEAFF.